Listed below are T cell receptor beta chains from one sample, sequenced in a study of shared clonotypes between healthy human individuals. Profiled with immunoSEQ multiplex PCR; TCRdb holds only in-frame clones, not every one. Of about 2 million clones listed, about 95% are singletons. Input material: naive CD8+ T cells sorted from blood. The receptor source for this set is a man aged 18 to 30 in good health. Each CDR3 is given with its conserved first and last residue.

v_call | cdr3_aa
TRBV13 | CASSIQRETQYF
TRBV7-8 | CASSFPPGDTGELFF
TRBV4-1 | CASSQEAGGLDEQFF
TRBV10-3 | CATNAPEDSLTEAFF
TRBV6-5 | CASSPAGGPEAFF
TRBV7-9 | CASSGTGGEQYF
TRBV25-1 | CASSGRDSETYEQYF
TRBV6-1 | CASSVLSGASYNEQFF
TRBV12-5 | CASGLVLEGKYHSPLHF
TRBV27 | CASSAGGDYNEQFF
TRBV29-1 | CSVELGSGLAGVNEQFF
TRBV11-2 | CASSLVGDSGELFF
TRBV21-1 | CASIPQQGTPSVGEQYF
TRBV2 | CASSSTSWNEQFF
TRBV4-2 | CASSQPAAQAVYNEQFF
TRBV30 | CAWSVGGQTEAFF
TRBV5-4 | CASSSIQGQGYNEQFF
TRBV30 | CAWRVIGTSLLYTGELFF
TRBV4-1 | CASSLRTIQETQYF
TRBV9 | CASSVGDITDTQYF
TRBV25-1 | CASSESTSGDNEQFF
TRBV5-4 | CASSPTSGGLKFF
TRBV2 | CASSDPRQGGGGQPQHF
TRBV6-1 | CASSEMVAGGNEQFF
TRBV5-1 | CASSWERGLVDGYTF
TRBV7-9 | CASSFGLAGPLGSYNEQFF
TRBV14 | CASSANGDTQYF
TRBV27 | CASSFDGSGNTIYF
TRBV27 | CASSSRDNSYEQYF
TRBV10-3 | CAISEYGSMSNEQFF
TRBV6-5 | CASRTGQFNQPQHF
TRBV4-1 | CASSQYAGEVGQPQHF
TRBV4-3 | CASSRIWGPSEDYNEQFF
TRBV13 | CASSLFDRVEEQYF
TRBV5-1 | CASSLGDHQETQYF
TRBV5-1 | CASSATDRLSTDTQYF
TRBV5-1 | CASSWNGGPTDTQYF
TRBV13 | CASSPGTTNYGYTF
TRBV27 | CASSFSSGGYTGELFF
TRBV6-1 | CASIATGAYTDTQYF
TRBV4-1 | CASSPLAGGSSSYNEQFF
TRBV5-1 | CASRPSFGGNYGYTF
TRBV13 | CASSVGQGIYEQYF
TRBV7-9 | CASSSNRGRAPDTQYF
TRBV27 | CASSIGQGPYNEQFF
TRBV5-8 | CASSAGTAINYEQYF